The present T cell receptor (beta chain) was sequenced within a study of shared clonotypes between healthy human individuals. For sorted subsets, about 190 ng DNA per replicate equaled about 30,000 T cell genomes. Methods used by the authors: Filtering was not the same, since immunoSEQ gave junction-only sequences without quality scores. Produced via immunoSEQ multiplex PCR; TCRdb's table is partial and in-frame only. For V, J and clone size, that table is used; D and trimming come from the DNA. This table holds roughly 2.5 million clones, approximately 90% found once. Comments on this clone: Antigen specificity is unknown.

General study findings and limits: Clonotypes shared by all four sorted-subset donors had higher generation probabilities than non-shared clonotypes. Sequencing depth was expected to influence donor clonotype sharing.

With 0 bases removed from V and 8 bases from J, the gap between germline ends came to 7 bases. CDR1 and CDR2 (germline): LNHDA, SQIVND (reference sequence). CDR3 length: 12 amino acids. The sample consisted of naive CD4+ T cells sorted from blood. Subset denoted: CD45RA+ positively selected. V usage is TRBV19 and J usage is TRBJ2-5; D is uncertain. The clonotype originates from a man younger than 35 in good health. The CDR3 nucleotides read TGTGCCAGTAGTATAGATCTACGCACCCAGTACTTC. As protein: CASSIDLRTQYF. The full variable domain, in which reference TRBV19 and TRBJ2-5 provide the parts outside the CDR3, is DGGITQSPKYLFRKEGQNVTLSCEQNLNHDAMYWYRQDPGQGLRLIYYSQIVNDFQKGDIAEGYSVSREKKESFPLTVTSAQKNPTAFYLCASSIDLRTQYFGPGTRLLVL.